The 2 T cell receptor beta chains in this list originate from one sample, sequenced in a study of blood T cells in healthy people across ages. A sample-barcoded 5' primer and a J-beta primer mix were used in a second PCR of roughly 6 to 11 cycles. TCRdb re-called the 5' RACE reads through MiXCR, storing one row per CDR3 protein. This table has about 650,000 distinct CDR3 sequences, approximately 52% appearing once. Sequenced: blood. The receptors were sampled from a woman of 80 years or more in good health.

Concerning this clonotype: A much more abundant neighbour one base away suggests this may be a read error. The gene calls are TRBV27 and TRBJ2-1; D unresolved. Judging by the DNA end, TRBJ2-7 fits better; the J call may be wrong. This CDR3 has 14 residues. Germline lookup yields CDR1 MNHEY and CDR2 SMNVEV (reference sequence). CDR3 DNA sequence: TGTGCCAGCCGAGCTGTACAGACGTACAATGAGCAGTACTTC. This gives the protein CASRAVQTYNEQYF.

Remarks on this clonotype: A much larger clone is a single base away; this may be a read error. V is TRBV7-9 and J is TRBJ2-7; D call uncertain. Near its end, the DNA agrees better with TRBJ2-4, so the J call may be wrong. CDR3 length equals 13 residues. Germline CDR1 SEHNR, CDR2 FQNEAQ (reference sequence). CDR3 loop: CASSLPSKDIQYF. The CDR3 bases are TGTGCCAGCAGCTTACCCAGTAAAGACATTCAGTACTTC.